A single sample gave rise to the 19 T cell receptor beta chains below, sequenced in a study of patients and donors after allogeneic stem cell transplantation. TCRdb independently ran MiXCR on the RT-PCR reads; one entry per CDR3 protein. The table lists about 210,000 distinct CDR3 sequences, 38% of them singletons. The material sequenced was blood, either unsorted or a sorted T cell fraction (not recorded which). These receptors all stem from a human donor who was either an allogeneic HSCT recipient or a stem cell or donor lymphocyte infusion donor (not recorded which). It is not recorded whose cells these are; they may come from a transplant donor.

The gene calls are TRBV6-5 and TRBJ1-2; 9 nucleotides line up with TRBD1. The CDR3 totals 13 residues. Losses at the gene ends were 9 bases for V and 8 bases for J; bases not matched to a gene: 10. The germline gives CDR1 MNHEY, CDR2 SVGAGI. In nucleotides, the CDR3 is TGTGCCAGTGGGGGGACAGGGTCGCCGGGCTACACCTTC. Its translation: CASGGTGSPGYTF.

The chain has TRBV29-1 and TRBJ2-1, with 7 bases aligning to TRBD2. With 5 bases clipped from V and 6 bases from J, the junction kept 10 bases outside the gene matches. Germline V gene sequence: CDR1 SQVTM, CDR2 ANQGSEA. The CDR3 spans 14 residues. The CDR3 here is CSVSQTSSSNEQFF. The CDR3 coding sequence is TGCAGCGTTTCCCAGACTAGCTCTTCCAATGAGCAGTTCTTC.

The chain combines TRBV27 with TRBJ2-2; D unresolved. V lost 2 bases and J lost 3, with 7 bases in between. This CDR3 has 14 residues. Germline values: CDR1 MNHEY, CDR2 SMNVEV (reference sequence). The CDR3 nucleotides are TGTGCCAGCAGTTTAAAGCAGGACACCGGGGAGCTGTTTTTT. This gives the protein CASSLKQDTGELFF.

This clonotype was detected only a few times. The CDR3 is CASSPTGLAASTDTQYF. DNA for the CDR3: TGTGCCAGCAGTCCAACCGGACTAGCGGCTAGCACAGATACGCAGTATTTT. This chain connects TRBV27 to TRBJ2-3, with TRBD2 matching over 10 bases. V shed 5 bases, J shed 0 bases, and the junction held 8 bases outside the gene matches. Germline-derived CDR1 and CDR2 are MNHEY and SMNVEV (reference sequence). This CDR3 has 17 residues.

This clonotype was recorded a few times. The chain recombines TRBV28 with TRBJ1-1; D unresolved. In germline, CDR1 is MDHEN, CDR2 SYDVKM. V was clipped by 4 bases and J by 12 bases, with 18 bases between them. The CDR3 is 13 amino acids. DNA for the CDR3: TGTGCCAGCAGTTCCCCTAGACCCCAAATAACTTTCTTT. It specifies CASSSPRPQITFF.

The chain has TRBV28 and TRBJ2-7; D not certain. Germline V CDR1 and CDR2: MDHEN, SYDVKM. The CDR3 is 12 residues long. V was clipped by 4 bases and J by 0 bases, with 4 bases between them. The chain's CDR3 is CASSSFSYEQYF. As DNA, the CDR3 is TGTGCCAGCAGTTCTTTCTCCTACGAGCAGTACTTC.

V gene TRBV6-2 or TRBV6-3 combines with J gene TRBJ2-1, with D hard to call. Deletions cut 3 bases from V and 9 bases from J, with 9 bases between. CDR1 MNHEY and CDR2 SVGEGT come from the germline V gene. The CDR3 sequence is 12 residues long. CDR3 coding DNA: TGTGCCAGCAGTTATCCCGAGTTTGAGCAGTTCTTC. Translating gives CASSYPEFEQFF.

This clonotype occurred a few times. V and J are TRBV27 and TRBJ1-1; D might be TRBD1 (6 bases). The CDR3 is 15 residues long. The germline CDR1 and CDR2 sequences are MNHEY and SMNVEV (reference sequence). V was cut by 3 bases and J by 4 bases, with 15 bases left in between. The CDR3 spells CASSFLLAGATEAFF. CDR3 DNA sequence: TGTGCCAGCAGTTTCCTCCTGGCAGGGGCCACTGAAGCTTTCTTT.

There are a few counts of this clonotype. The rearrangement links TRBV20-1 to TRBJ1-2; D remains ambiguous. The V and J ends lost 5 bases and 2 bases respectively, with 15 bases between them. CDR1 and CDR2 (germline): DFQATT, SNEGSKA (reference sequence). The CDR3 runs to 14 residues. CDR3 bases: TGCAGTGCTGCCCACCCACCCGGCAACTATGGCTACACCTTC. Its protein is CSAAHPPGNYGYTF.

This clonotype was found a few times. This chain uses TRBV5-1 with TRBJ2-1; 7 bases match TRBD1. Unmatched junction bases numbered 0, after V lost 0 bases and J lost 6 bases. Germline-derived CDR1 and CDR2 are SGHRS and YFSETQ. This CDR3 has 13 residues. Written as DNA, the CDR3 is TGCGCCAGCAGCTTGGACAGGGGCAATGAGCAGTTCTTC. It encodes CASSLDRGNEQFF.

The genes are TRBV7-9 and TRBJ2-3; D perhaps matches TRBD2 (6 bases). V gave up 5 bases and J gave up 1 base, with 13 bases separating them. CDR1 is SEHNR and CDR2 is FQNEAQ in the germline V gene (reference sequence). This CDR3 is built from 15 residues. This CDR3 reads CASSHGTPGTDTQYF. CDR3 nucleotides: TGTGCCAGCAGCCACGGGACTCCCGGCACAGATACGCAGTATTTT.

V usage is TRBV5-1 and J usage is TRBJ2-1; TRBD2 aligns across 9 bases. V dropped 10 bases and J dropped 6; count of bases not matched to a gene: 20. The CDR3 covers 17 residues. Germline CDR1 SGHRS, CDR2 YFSETQ. CDR3 in amino acids: CASRGGSGGGKINEQFF. The CDR3 DNA sequence: TGCGCCTCCCGGGGCGGTAGCGGGGGCGGTAAGATCAATGAGCAGTTCTTC.

The chain employs TRBV25-1 and TRBJ1-2, with 8 bases lining up with TRBD1. In germline, CDR1 is MGHDK, CDR2 SYGVNS. The V and J ends lost 1 base and 7 bases, in that order; junction bases with no gene match: 5. This CDR3 spans 14 amino acids. The CDR3 DNA reads as TGTGCCAGCAGTGAATTCAGGGGGCACGGTGGCTACACCTTC. This sequence encodes CASSEFRGHGGYTF.

J is TRBJ2-5 and V is TRBV15; no clear D gene. Germline V lookup: CDR1 LNHNV, CDR2 YYDKDF (reference sequence). CDR3 length equals 12 residues. Trimming left V 0 bases short and J 9 bases short, with 8 bases between. CDR3 sequence reads: CATSRDLRAQYF. The CDR3 nucleotides read TGTGCCACCAGCAGAGATCTTCGGGCCCAGTACTTC.

The J gene is TRBJ1-2, the V gene TRBV9; D gene unclear. Germline values: CDR1 SGDLS, CDR2 YYNGEE. V gave up 0 bases and J gave up 0 bases, with 3 bases separating them. This CDR3 has 13 amino acids. CDR3: CASSVDANYGYTF. The CDR3 nucleotides are TGTGCCAGCAGCGTAGACGCTAACTATGGCTACACCTTC.

This clonotype came up a few times. The chain employs TRBV7-2 and TRBJ2-1; D may be TRBD1 (6 bases). Trimming removed 7 bases at V and 3 bases at J, with 16 bases between. This CDR3 is built from 15 residues. Germline CDR1 and CDR2: SGHTA and FQGNSA. The CDR3 reads CASTEWGPHYNEQFF. The CDR3 nucleotides read TGTGCCAGCACCGAATGGGGGCCCCACTACAATGAGCAGTTCTTC.

This clonotype turned up a few times. V and J are TRBV20-1 and TRBJ2-6; D uncertain. CDR1 and CDR2 from the germline V gene are DFQATT and SNEGSKA (reference sequence). V was shortened by 5 bases and J by 0 bases, with 8 bases between the two germline ends. This CDR3 region has 14 residues. The CDR3 protein is CSAYPGSGANVLTF. The CDR3 nucleotides read TGCAGTGCTTACCCTGGCTCTGGGGCCAACGTCCTGACTTTC.

J is TRBJ2-5 and V is TRBV10-3; 7 positions match TRBD1. The CDR3 runs 15 residues. With V trimmed by 0 bases and J by 1 base, 2 bases remained unmatched. Germline lookup yields CDR1 ENHRY and CDR2 SYGVKD. This chain's CDR3 is CAISESRTGQETQYF. The CDR3 nucleotides read TGTGCCATCAGTGAGTCGAGGACAGGCCAAGAGACCCAGTACTTC.

The gene calls are TRBV11-2 and TRBJ1-6, with D perhaps TRBD1 (6 bases). Germline CDR1 and CDR2: SGHAT and FQNNGV. Trimming pared 3 bases from V and 9 bases from J, leaving 18 bases between. The CDR3 has 16 residues. The CDR3 bases are TGTGCCAGCAGCTTGCACAGGGCCACAGTGATTTCACCCCTCCACTTT. Amino acids: CASSLHRATVISPLHF.